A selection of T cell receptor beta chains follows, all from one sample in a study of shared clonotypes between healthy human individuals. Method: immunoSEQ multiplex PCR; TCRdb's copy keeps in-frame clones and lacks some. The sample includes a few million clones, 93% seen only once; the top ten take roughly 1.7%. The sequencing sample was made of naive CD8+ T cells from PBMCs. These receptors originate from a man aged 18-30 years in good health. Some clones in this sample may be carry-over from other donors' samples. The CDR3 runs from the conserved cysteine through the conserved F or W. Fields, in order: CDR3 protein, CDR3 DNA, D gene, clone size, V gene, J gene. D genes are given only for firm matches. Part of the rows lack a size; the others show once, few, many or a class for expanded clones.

CASSPSRGSYEQYF	TGTGCCAGCAGCCCATCCAGGGGCTCCTACGAGCAGTACTTC	NA	NA	TRBV11-3	TRBJ2-7
CASSFYRGNSNQPQHF	TGTGCCAGCAGTTTCTACCGGGGGAATAGCAATCAGCCCCAGCATTTT	NA	NA	TRBV28	TRBJ1-5
CASSPGLAGGDEQFF	TGTGCCAGCAGTCCGGGACTAGCGGGAGGCGATGAGCAGTTCTTC	TRBD2	once	TRBV27	TRBJ2-1
CASTITGGAGQPQHF	TGTGCCAGCACTATTACAGGGGGCGCGGGTCAGCCCCAGCATTTT	TRBD1	NA	TRBV6-1	TRBJ1-5
CASVLTGLPDTQYF	TGTGCCAGCGTTCTGACAGGGCTCCCAGATACGCAGTATTTT	TRBD1	NA	TRBV6-1	TRBJ2-3
CASSKPAPSGRPINNEQFF	TGTGCCAGCAGCAAACCCGCCCCCAGCGGGAGGCCAATTAACAATGAGCAGTTCTTC	TRBD2	NA	TRBV11-2	TRBJ2-1
CARGLLNTGELFF	TGTGCCAGGGGACTACTGAACACCGGGGAGCTGTTTTTT	TRBD2	NA	TRBV2	TRBJ2-2
CASSVGAGANVLTF	TGTGCCAGCAGCGTTGGGGCCGGGGCCAACGTCCTGACTTTC	NA	NA	TRBV9	TRBJ2-6
CASSLGGLVSYGYTF	TGTGCCAGCAGCTTAGGGGGTCTGGTGTCCTATGGCTACACCTTC	NA	NA	TRBV11-2	TRBJ1-2
CASSSVRGTGELFF	TGTGCCAGCAGCTCAGTTCGGGGCACCGGGGAGCTGTTTTTT	NA	once	TRBV6-5	TRBJ2-2
CASATREKLFF	TGTGCCAGCGCGACCCGTGAAAAACTGTTTTTT	NA	few	TRBV6-6	TRBJ1-4
CASSPRAGGNEQYF	TGTGCCAGCAGCCCGCGGGCAGGGGGGAACGAGCAGTACTTC	NA	once	TRBV5-6	TRBJ2-7
CASSAGDGRTYEQYF	TGTGCCAGCAGCGCTGGGGACGGACGCACCTACGAGCAGTACTTC	NA	NA	TRBV9	TRBJ2-7
CASSLSAPGGAETQYF	TGTGCCAGCAGTTTATCTGCCCCTGGAGGTGCAGAGACCCAGTACTTC	NA	NA	TRBV27	TRBJ2-5
CATSSDRGGSYEQYF	TGTGCCACCAGCAGCGACAGGGGGGGGTCCTACGAGCAGTACTTC	TRBD1	NA	TRBV15	TRBJ2-7
CSVAVVYEQYF	TGCAGCGTTGCGGTTGTCTACGAGCAGTACTTC	NA	NA	TRBV29-1	TRBJ2-7
CAWSVIRSGELFF	TGTGCCTGGAGTGTTATAAGGTCCGGGGAGCTGTTTTTT	NA	NA	TRBV30	TRBJ2-2
CASSLASKPVRETQYF	TGTGCCAGCAGCTTAGCGTCGAAGCCGGTACGAGAGACCCAGTACTTC	NA	NA	TRBV7-9	TRBJ2-5
CASSEFGGTAEAFF	TGTGCCAGCAGTGAATTCGGGGGGACTGCTGAAGCTTTCTTT	NA	NA	TRBV6-1	TRBJ1-1
CASSFSGSSYEQYF	TGTGCCAGCAGTTTTAGCGGAAGCTCCTACGAGCAGTACTTC	NA	NA	TRBV6-5	TRBJ2-7
CASSQEDRGGGQPQHF	TGCGCCAGCAGCCAAGAGGACAGGGGAGGTGGGCAGCCCCAGCATTTT	TRBD1	once	TRBV4-1	TRBJ1-5
CASSYGQTYEQYF	TGTGCCAGCAGTTATGGACAAACTTACGAGCAGTACTTC	NA	NA	TRBV27	TRBJ2-7
CASSLLRQGASTDTQYF	TGTGCCAGCAGTTTACTCCGACAGGGGGCAAGCACAGATACGCAGTATTTT	TRBD1	once	TRBV27	TRBJ2-3
CASSDLDRGRRETQYF	TGTGCCAGCAGCGACCTGGACAGGGGCAGGAGGGAGACCCAGTACTTC	TRBD1	NA	TRBV28	TRBJ2-5
CASSSTRTGAYGYTF	TGTGCCAGCAGCTCAACACGGACAGGGGCCTATGGCTACACCTTC	TRBD1	NA	TRBV7-9	TRBJ1-2
CASSHFSGVSTGELFF	TGTGCCAGCAGCCACTTTTCGGGAGTAAGCACCGGGGAGCTGTTTTTT	NA	NA	TRBV14	TRBJ2-2
CASTSGYEQYF	TGTGCCAGCACTAGCGGCTACGAGCAGTACTTC	TRBD2	NA	TRBV27	TRBJ2-7
CASSLGSYDFEQYF	TGTGCCAGCAGCTTAGGTAGCTATGATTTCGAGCAGTACTTC	NA	NA	TRBV7-9	TRBJ2-7
CASSLIGGATVDTQYF	TGCGCCAGCAGCCTAATAGGGGGAGCCACCGTGGATACGCAGTATTTT	NA	NA	TRBV4-1	TRBJ2-3
CASSLDIGGTEAFF	TGTGCCAGCAGCTTAGACATTGGTGGCACTGAAGCTTTCTTT	NA	NA	TRBV7-9	TRBJ1-1
CATSSRARGQDEQYF	TGTGCCACCAGCAGTCGGGCCAGGGGGCAGGACGAGCAGTACTTC	TRBD1	NA	TRBV15	TRBJ2-7
CASSEGQSYNEQFF	TGTGCCAGCAGTGAAGGACAGTCCTACAATGAGCAGTTCTTC	NA	NA	TRBV2	TRBJ2-1
CASAGTSAYNEQFF	TGTGCCAGCGCCGGGACTAGCGCCTACAATGAGCAGTTCTTC	TRBD2	NA	TRBV19	TRBJ2-1
CASSWQGNTEAFF	TGTGCCAGCAGTTGGCAGGGGAACACTGAAGCTTTCTTT	NA	NA	TRBV27	TRBJ1-1
CASSFSQTDTDTQYF	TGTGCCAGCAGCTTTTCGCAGACAGACACGGATACGCAGTATTTT	NA	NA	TRBV5-8	TRBJ2-3
CASSFSLAGESGTDTQYF	TGTGCCAGCAGCTTCTCCCTAGCGGGAGAGTCGGGCACAGATACGCAGTATTTT	TRBD2	NA	TRBV5-6	TRBJ2-3
CASSVGQPQHF	TGTGCCAGCAGTGTGGGTCAGCCCCAGCATTTT	NA	NA	TRBV28	TRBJ1-5
CASREHPGGWTEAFF	TGTGCCAGCAGAGAACATCCAGGGGGCTGGACTGAAGCTTTCTTT	TRBD1	NA	TRBV28	TRBJ1-1
CASSLQTGTAFYEQYF	TGTGCCAGCAGCTTACAGACCGGGACAGCCTTCTACGAGCAGTACTTC	TRBD1	NA	TRBV7-9	TRBJ2-7